The present TCR beta chain was sequenced within a study of shared clonotypes between healthy human individuals. TCRdb's table, derived via immunoSEQ multiplex PCR, lists solely in-frame clones and lacks some. The sample holds approximately 340,000 clones, about 74% seen once. Free of recent acute infections or vaccinations, the donors were healthy HIV-negative adults. Regarding this clone: No antigen is known for it.

Germline values: CDR1 SGHTA, CDR2 FQGNSA. The CDR3 extends over 15 amino acids. V was clipped by 2 bases and J by 4 bases; unmatched bases: 5. Study conclusions and caveats: The study drew on few donors, limiting represented genetic and exposure-history diversity. Depth of sequencing was expected to influence donor clonotype sharing.

The clonotype comes from a man in his thirties or forties in good health. This chain connects TRBV7-2 to TRBJ2-3; 8 bases map to TRBD2. The sequenced sample was memory CD4+ T cells sorted from blood. This sample's subset: CD45RA-negative fraction. This CDR3 reads CASSLTGRASDTQYF. As DNA, the CDR3 is TGTGCCAGCAGCTTAACCGGGAGGGCCTCAGATACGCAGTATTTT. The variable domain in full, with the rest retrieved from reference TRBV7-2 and TRBJ2-3, is GAGVSQSPSNKVTEKGKDVELRCDPISGHTALYWYRQSLGQGLEFLIYFQGNSAPDKSGLPSDRFSAERTGGSVSTLTIQRTQQEDSAVYLCASSLTGRASDTQYFGPGTRLTVL.